These 14 T cell receptor beta chains share one sample of origin, sequenced in a study of cytomegalovirus exposure and HLA in healthy donors. Only in-frame clones appear in the TCRdb table, and some are missing; sequencing was by immunoSEQ multiplex PCR. The data show 150,000 to 200,000 clones, with approximately 96% seen just once and 0.89% held by the top ten. The sample comprised PBMCs. These receptors were collected from a woman younger than 30 in good health and CMV-seronegative.

The chain joins TRBV5-4 to TRBJ2-1; 11 bases fit TRBD2. This CDR3 contains 15 residues. V shed 2 bases and J 2 bases; nucleotides not matched to a gene: 0. Germline values: CDR1 SGHNT, CDR2 YYREEE (reference sequence). The CDR3 nucleotides are TGTGCCAGCAGCTTTAGCGGGGGGGCCTACAATGAGCAGTTCTTC. Its translation is CASSFSGGAYNEQFF.

The chain employs TRBV7-6 and TRBJ1-6, with 7 bases identical to TRBD1. CDR3 length: 15 residues. Germline V gene sequence: CDR1 SGHVS, CDR2 FNYEAQ. The junction had 6 bases not matched to a gene; V was cut back by 1 base and J by 9 bases. Here the CDR3 reads CASSLVGQGGSPLHF. The DNA for the CDR3 is TGTGCCAGCAGCTTAGTGGGGCAGGGGGGTTCACCCCTCCACTTT.

This clone was seen once. The chain uses TRBV5-1 and TRBJ1-1, with 7 bases aligning to TRBD1. The CDR3 covers 14 residues. Germline V lookup: CDR1 SGHRS, CDR2 YFSETQ. Trimming took 4 bases from V and 0 from J; bases not matched to a gene: 3. The DNA of the CDR3 is TGCGCCAGCAGCAGGGGACAGATGAACACTGAAGCTTTCTTT. It codes for CASSRGQMNTEAFF.

This clone was seen just once. The V call is TRBV29-1, the J call TRBJ2-7, with 8 bases lining up with TRBD2. The V segment lost 6 bases and the J segment 2 bases; nucleotides outside the gene matches: 9. This CDR3 comprises 14 residues. CDR1 and CDR2 (germline): SQVTM, ANQGSEA. The CDR3 DNA reads TGCAGCGTCAAACTAGCGGTCCCCACCTACGAGCAGTACTTC. This sequence encodes CSVKLAVPTYEQYF.

The chain recombines TRBV28 with TRBJ1-2, with TRBD1 as a possible D gene (5 bases). This CDR3 has 15 residues. In germline, CDR1 is MDHEN, CDR2 SYDVKM. V dropped 6 bases and J dropped 1 base, with 15 bases sitting between them. In nucleotides, the CDR3 is TGTGCCAGCAGGGAAAGGGGTTCTTATAACTATGGCTACACCTTC. Translating it yields CASRERGSYNYGYTF.

This clone was recorded only once. The chain combines TRBV11-2 with TRBJ2-5; 7 nucleotides match TRBD1. CDR1 SGHAT and CDR2 FQNNGV come from the germline V gene. The CDR3 is 13 residues long. V shed 6 bases and J 4 bases; nucleotides not matched to a gene: 5. CDR3 nucleotides: TGTGCCAGCAGTTCCAGGGGGATAGAGACCCAGTACTTC. Residues: CASSSRGIETQYF. Full variable domain (rest looked up from reference TRBV11-2 and TRBJ2-5): EAGVAQSPRYKIIEKRQSVAFWCNPISGHATLYWYQQILGQGPKLLIQFQNNGVVDDSQLPKDRFSAERLKGVDSTLKIQPAKLEDSAVYLCASSSRGIETQYFGPGTRLLVL.

The V call is TRBV9, the J call TRBJ2-1, with D possibly matching TRBD2 (6 bases). Per the germline V gene, CDR1 is SGDLS and CDR2 is YYNGEE. V was trimmed by 3 bases and J by 7 bases, leaving 8 bases between them. The CDR3 extends over 12 amino acids. Written as DNA, the CDR3 is TGTGCCAGCAGCGGGGGGGTAAATGAGCAGTTCTTC. Translation gives CASSGGVNEQFF. Full variable domain (outside the CDR3, taken from reference TRBV9 and TRBJ2-1): DSGVTQTPKHLITATGQRVTLRCSPRSGDLSVYWYQQSLDQGLQFLIQYYNGEERAKGNILERFSAQQFPDLHSELNLSSLELGDSALYFCASSGGVNEQFFGPGTRLTVL.

The CDR3 region is CASSYLERRKLFF. In DNA, the CDR3 is TGTGCCAGCAGCTACTTAGAGAGGCGAAAACTGTTTTTT. This chain joins TRBV5-6 and TRBJ1-4; no firm D call. The CDR3 is 13 residues long. Trimming shortened V by 3 bases and J by 10 bases, and 13 bases separated the two germline ends. Germline V gene data show CDR1 as SGHDT and CDR2 as YYEEEE.

This clone came up once. The V call is TRBV9, the J call TRBJ2-1; 12 bases fit TRBD1. V shed 3 bases, J shed 0 bases, and the junction held 10 bases outside the gene matches. The CDR3 totals 19 residues. The V gene's germline CDR1 is SGDLS and CDR2 YYNGEE. CDR3 nucleotide sequence: TGTGCCAGCAGCGACCCGGTTGGGACAGGGGGCGGCTCCTACAATGAGCAGTTCTTC. Encoded protein: CASSDPVGTGGGSYNEQFF. Together with reference TRBV9 and TRBJ2-1, the CDR3 gives the full variable domain: DSGVTQTPKHLITATGQRVTLRCSPRSGDLSVYWYQQSLDQGLQFLIQYYNGEERAKGNILERFSAQQFPDLHSELNLSSLELGDSALYFCASSDPVGTGGGSYNEQFFGPGTRLTVL.

The chain employs TRBV14 and TRBJ1-2, with 7 bases that match TRBD1. The germline gives CDR1 SGHDN, CDR2 FVKESK. The J segment lost 0 bases and the V segment lost 1 base, leaving 2 bases of the junction unmatched. There are 15 residues in the CDR3. CDR3 protein: CASSQGTGANYGYTF. CDR3 sequence (DNA): TGTGCCAGCAGCCAAGGGACAGGAGCTAACTATGGCTACACCTTC.

The chain recombines TRBV5-6 with TRBJ1-5, with 9 bases lining up with TRBD1. This CDR3 is 17 amino acids long. CDR1 is SGHDT and CDR2 is YYEEEE in the germline V gene. V trimming: 1 base; J trimming: 1 base; junction bases outside the gene matches: 6. CDR3 sequence: CASSLTLTGGSNQPQHF. DNA of the CDR3: TGTGCCAGCAGCTTGACCCTGACAGGGGGGAGCAATCAGCCCCAGCATTTT.

The chain is built from TRBV5-6 and TRBJ1-5; weak D call: TRBD1 (5 bases). Between the trimmed V and J ends, which lost 2 bases and 7 bases, there was a span of 22 bases. This CDR3 is 17 amino acids long. Germline V CDR1 and CDR2: SGHDT, YYEEEE. CDR3 nucleotides: TGTGCCAGCAGCTTCCGAGGGGCAGCGGGGGTCGGGCAGCCCCAGCATTTT. Translating gives CASSFRGAAGVGQPQHF.

V usage is TRBV10-3 and J usage is TRBJ1-2, with D unresolved. Germline V gene data show CDR1 as ENHRY and CDR2 as SYGVKD. This CDR3 comprises 15 residues. V was shortened by 0 bases and J by 0 bases, with 8 bases between the two germline ends. For the CDR3, the DNA is TGTGCCATCAGTGAGTCGCAAAGAGCTAACTATGGCTACACCTTC. Amino acids: CAISESQRANYGYTF.

Worth noting for this clone: At one end the junction does not follow the germline gene, possibly because of a read error. The J gene is TRBJ2-5, the V gene TRBV7-7, with 12 bases that match TRBD2. Germline values: CDR1 SSHAT, CDR2 FNYEAQ (reference sequence). The CDR3 extends over 18 amino acids. CDR3 loop: CASSLQTSGGGVRETQYF. The CDR3 DNA sequence: TGTGCTAGCAGCTTACAGACTAGCGGGGGCGGGGTGAGAGAGACCCAGTACTTC.